This entry concerns a single T cell receptor beta chain. Its antigen is not identified. The same CDR3 also results from other DNA sequences found in this sample. These data belong to a study of beta chain features in type 1 diabetes. Germline V gives CDR1 SEHNR, CDR2 FQNEAQ (reference sequence). Deletions cut 0 bases from V and 3 bases from J, with 0 bases between. This CDR3 has 12 amino acids. Reverse transcription of all isolated RNA meant that expressed TCRB transcripts were sequenced. Here immunoSEQ multiplex PCR was the method, and the copy in TCRdb shows in-frame clones only, minus some. The table records 500,000 to 700,000 clones, about 14% of them present only once. Sampling consisted of one heparinised blood draw per donor, averaging approximately 120 mL. Central memory, naive, regulatory and stem cell-like memory CD4+ cells were sorted by CD45RO/CCR7/CD25/CD127/CD95/CD27. Findings of the study overall: Unsettled here was the matter of whether HLA type influences TCRB rearrangement.

The gene calls are TRBV7-9 and TRBJ1-5; the D is unclear. This TCR came from a man aged 18 to 35 in good health. The sequencing sample was made of naive CD4+ T cells from blood. The CDR3 nucleotides read TGTGCCAGCAGCTTAGCCAATCAGCCCCAGCATTTT. Protein: CASSLANQPQHF.